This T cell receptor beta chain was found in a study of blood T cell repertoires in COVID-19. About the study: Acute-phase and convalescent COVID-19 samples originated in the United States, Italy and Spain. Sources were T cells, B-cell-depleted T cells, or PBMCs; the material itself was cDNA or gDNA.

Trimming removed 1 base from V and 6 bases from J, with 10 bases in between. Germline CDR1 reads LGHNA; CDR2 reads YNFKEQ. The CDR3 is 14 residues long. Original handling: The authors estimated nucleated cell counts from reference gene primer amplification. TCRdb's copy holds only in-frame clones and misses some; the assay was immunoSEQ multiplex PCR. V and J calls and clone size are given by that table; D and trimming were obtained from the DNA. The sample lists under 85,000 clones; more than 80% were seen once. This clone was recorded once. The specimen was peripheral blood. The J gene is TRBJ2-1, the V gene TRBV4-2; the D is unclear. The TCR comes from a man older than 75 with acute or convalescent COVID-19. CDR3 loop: CASSQGALANEQFF. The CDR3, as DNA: TGTGCCAGCAGCCAAGGGGCCCTCGCCAATGAGCAGTTCTTC.